Listed below are T cell receptor beta chains from one sample, sequenced in a study of cytomegalovirus exposure and HLA in healthy donors. Profiling relied on immunoSEQ multiplex PCR, and the TCRdb table lists in-frame clones only, not all of them. This sample has 55,000 to 75,000 clones, with more than 70% found just once. Sequenced material: PBMCs. Receptors originate from a man aged 25 to 40 in good health and CMV-seropositive. Each CDR3 is given with its conserved first and last residue. Fields, in order: J gene, CDR3 length, V gene, clone size, D gene, CDR3 DNA, CDR3 protein. A D gene is named only where the DNA matches it firmly. Clone size is not always given. Where it is, it says once, few, many or a class for expanded clones.

>TRBJ1-2|14|TRBV5-6|NA|NA
TGTGCCAGCGGTCGTCAGGGCAGAACCTATTGGTACACCTTC
CASGRQGRTYWYTF
>TRBJ2-2|12|TRBV28|NA|NA
TGTGCCAGCAGTTTAGTTCAGGGGGAGCTGTTTTTT
CASSLVQGELFF
>TRBJ2-2|14|TRBV19|once|NA
TGTGCCAGTAATGCCGCAGGGTACACCGGGGAGCTGTTTTTT
CASNAAGYTGELFF
>TRBJ1-1|13|TRBV19|NA|NA
TGTGCCAGTAGACCGGGATTCCCCACTGAAGCTTTCTTT
CASRPGFPTEAFF
>TRBJ2-7|15|TRBV9|NA|NA
TGTGCCAGCAGCGTAGAGGCAGGAAGCTCCTACGAGCAGTACTTC
CASSVEAGSSYEQYF
>TRBJ2-1|16|TRBV9|NA|TRBD1
TGTGCCAGCATTGGGGGAACAGGACAGGGGGTTAGTGAGCAGTTCTTC
CASIGGTGQGVSEQFF
>TRBJ1-1|12|TRBV30|few|NA
TGTGCCTGGGCCCAGGGTGCCCCTGAAGCTTTCTTT
CAWAQGAPEAFF
>TRBJ1-1|13|TRBV15|NA|NA
TGTGCCACCAGCGCCCGAGAGGGTTCTGAAGCTTTCTTT
CATSAREGSEAFF
>TRBJ2-5|15|TRBV7-9|once|TRBD2
TGTGCCAGCAGTCCCCGGGGGGGGAGGAAAGAGACCCAGTACTTC
CASSPRGGRKETQYF
>TRBJ2-2|16|TRBV27|few|TRBD2
TGTGCCAGCAGTTCGCGACTAGCGAGTAACACCGGGGAGCTGTTTTTT
CASSSRLASNTGELFF
>TRBJ1-4|16|TRBV7-2|NA|NA
TGTGCCAGCAGCTTAACCGGGGGGACTACTAATGAAAAACTGTTTTTT
CASSLTGGTTNEKLFF
>TRBJ1-2|17|TRBV6-1|NA|TRBD1
TGTGCCAGCAGTGACCAGGGGACAGGGGGACGGGGGTGTGGCTACACCTTC
CASSDQGTGGRGCGYTF
>TRBJ2-5|14|TRBV5-1|few|NA
TGCGCCAGCAGCCTAGAAAGGGGTCGGCAGACCCAGTACTTC
CASSLERGRQTQYF
>TRBJ1-1|11|TRBV30|NA|NA
TGTGCCTGGAGTGTAATGGAGGTAGCTTTCTTT
CAWSVMEVAFF
>TRBJ2-3|16|TRBV28|NA|NA
TGTGCCAGCAGTTTGGTAGGACAGACGAACACAGATACGCAGTATTTT
CASSLVGQTNTDTQYF
>TRBJ1-3|16|TRBV19|NA|NA
TGTGCCAGTAGTGGTACCGGGCTCCCGGGGGGAAACACCATATATTTT
CASSGTGLPGGNTIYF
>TRBJ1-1|12|TRBV4-1|NA|NA
TGCGCCAGCAGCCAAGTGGGGCGTGAAGCTTTCTTT
CASSQVGREAFF
>TRBJ1-1|12|TRBV28|NA|TRBD1
TGTGCCAGCAGTTTAGGGACAGGGATAGCTTTCTTT
CASSLGTGIAFF
>TRBJ2-5|12|TRBV10-3|few|NA
TGTGCCGTCGCCGGACAGCAAGAGACCCAGTACTTC
CAVAGQQETQYF
>TRBJ1-3|15|TRBV9|NA|NA
TGTGCCAGCAGCTCCCTAGGGGCCTATAGAAACACCATATATTTT
CASSSLGAYRNTIYF
>TRBJ2-5|17|TRBV7-9|NA|TRBD1
TGTGCCAGCAGCTTATATCTGCGGACAGGGATGGGGGAGACCCAGTACTTC
CASSLYLRTGMGETQYF
>TRBJ1-5|17|TRBV7-2|NA|NA
TGTGCCAGCAGCTTATCTAAGTTAGGGAGCTTTAGTCAGCCCCAGCATTTT
CASSLSKLGSFSQPQHF
>TRBJ2-7|15|TRBV11-1|NA|TRBD2
TGTGCCAGCAGCTCCTGGGGGGGAGTAGTCTACGAGCAGTACTTC
CASSSWGGVVYEQYF
>TRBJ1-1|15|TRBV12-5|NA|NA
TGTGCTAGTGGTTTGGAGGTGACAGCGGGCACTGAAGCTTTCTTT
CASGLEVTAGTEAFF
>TRBJ2-7|13|TRBV25-1|NA|NA
TGTGCCAGCAGTGAAGGGCTAACCTACGAGCAGTACTTC
CASSEGLTYEQYF
>TRBJ2-5|15|TRBV7-2|few|TRBD2
TGTGCCAGCAGCTTAGAGCGGGGGGGCCAGGAGACCCAGTACTTC
CASSLERGGQETQYF
>TRBJ2-1|15|TRBV10-1|NA|NA
TGCGCCAGCACCAAGGACAGGGAGGGCTACAATGAGCAGTTCTTC
CASTKDREGYNEQFF
>TRBJ2-3|15|TRBV5-6|NA|TRBD1
TGTGCCAGCAGCTTGGTCGGGACAGGGGCGGATACGCAGTATTTT
CASSLVGTGADTQYF
>TRBJ1-3|13|TRBV30|NA|NA
TGTGCCTGGAGTGGAGGGTCTGGAAACACCATATATTTT
CAWSGGSGNTIYF
>TRBJ1-3|15|TRBV7-9|medium-sized|NA
TGTGCCAGCACCCCGCGGGTGGTAGCTGGAAACACCATATATTTT
CASTPRVVAGNTIYF
>TRBJ1-5|14|TRBV15|NA|NA
TGTGCCACCAGCAGAGATGCAGGGAATCAGCCCCAGCATTTT
CATSRDAGNQPQHF
>TRBJ2-1|13|TRBV19|few|NA
TGTGCCAGTAGTATAAGTAGATACAATGAGCAGTTCTTC
CASSISRYNEQFF
>TRBJ1-4|14|TRBV7-2|NA|NA
TGTGCCAGCAGCTTAGGGGGAGGAAATGAAAAACTGTTTTTT
CASSLGGGNEKLFF
>TRBJ1-6|13|TRBV7-8|NA|NA
TGTGCCAGCAGCTTAGAATCGCCTACACCCCTCCACTTT
CASSLESPTPLHF
>TRBJ2-5|15|TRBV18|NA|NA
TGTGCCAGCTCACCACCGTTGGCAGATCAAGAGACCCAGTACTTC
CASSPPLADQETQYF
>TRBJ2-3|16|TRBV9|once|NA
TGTGCCAGCAGCGCCCCGAGGCACCCTGGGACAGATACGCAGTATTTT
CASSAPRHPGTDTQYF
>TRBJ1-5|15|TRBV7-2|NA|NA
TGTGCCAGCAGCTTAGACAGGGAATTAGGTCAGCCCCAGCATTTT
CASSLDRELGQPQHF
>TRBJ2-1|16|TRBV5-6|NA|NA
TGTGCCAGCAGCTTTACAGGATCCTCAGCCTACAATGAGCAGTTCTTC
CASSFTGSSAYNEQFF
>TRBJ1-2|12|TRBV6-1|NA|NA
TGTGCCAGCAAAACAGCTAACCATGGCTACACCTTC
CASKTANHGYTF
>TRBJ2-7|15|TRBV5-1|few|TRBD1
TGCGCCAGCAGCTTAGGGACAGGTAGTTTTAGCGAGCAGTACTTC
CASSLGTGSFSEQYF
>TRBJ2-5|16|TRBV6-6|NA|TRBD1
TGTGCCAGCAGTTACTCCCTAGGACAGGAGAGCAAGACCCAGTACTTC
CASSYSLGQESKTQYF
>TRBJ2-5|13|TRBV7-3|NA|TRBD1
TGTGCCAGCAGCTGGACAGGGGGAGAGACCCAGTACTTC
CASSWTGGETQYF
>TRBJ1-5|15|TRBV7-2|NA|TRBD1
TGTGCCAGCAGCGACCAGGGGGCTGGTGATCAGCCCCAGCATTTT
CASSDQGAGDQPQHF
>TRBJ1-2|14|TRBV27|NA|TRBD1
TGTGCCAGCAGTAAAAACAGGGGGGAATATGGCTACACCTTC
CASSKNRGEYGYTF
>TRBJ1-1|13|TRBV9|NA|NA
TGTGCCAGCAGCGTAGAGAGTGGTGTCGGAGCTTTCTTT
CASSVESGVGAFF
>TRBJ2-7|14|TRBV5-1|once|TRBD1
TGCGCCAGCAGCCGGAGGGACAGGGCCTACGAGCAGTACTTC
CASSRRDRAYEQYF
>TRBJ1-2|16|TRBV7-2|NA|TRBD1
TGTGCCAGCAGCTGGGGGACAGGGGGGGAGGGCTATGGCTACACCTTC
CASSWGTGGEGYGYTF